These T cell receptor beta chains were read from a single sample in a study of cytomegalovirus exposure and HLA in healthy donors. Data came from immunoSEQ multiplex PCR; TCRdb stores just in-frame clones and leaves some out. The data show around 170,000 clones, approximately 80% seen once. What was sequenced was PBMCs. All receptors derive from a woman aged 50 to 60 in good health and CMV-seropositive. Both conserved end residues are part of each CDR3. Fields, in order: J gene, D gene, V gene, clone size, CDR3 DNA, CDR3 protein. D genes are given only for firm matches. Some rows have no size entry. The others give once, few or many, or a class for an expanded clone.

TRBJ2-2	TRBD1	TRBV13	-	TGTGCCAGCAGCCCGATGACAGGGATGAACACCGGGGAGCTGTTTTTT	CASSPMTGMNTGELFF
TRBJ1-5	TRBD1	TRBV7-2	once	TGTGCCAGCAGCTTAAGTGGCAGGGGGGACCAGCCCCAGCATTTT	CASSLSGRGDQPQHF
TRBJ2-7	-	TRBV7-9	-	TGTGCCAGCAGCTTAACGGACACCTCCTACGAGCAGTACTTC	CASSLTDTSYEQYF
TRBJ2-6	TRBD1	TRBV5-1	few	TGCGCCAGCAACCCGGAACCGGGACAGTCGATCTCTGGGGCCAACGTCCTGACTTTC	CASNPEPGQSISGANVLTF
TRBJ1-3	-	TRBV19	-	TGTGCCAGTGTCGACACAATCTCTGGAAACACCATATATTTT	CASVDTISGNTIYF
TRBJ2-1	TRBD2	TRBV5-1	-	TGCGCCAGCAGCCCGGGGACTACCACCTACAATGAGCAGTTCTTC	CASSPGTTTYNEQFF
TRBJ1-3	-	TRBV6-5	few	TGTGCCAGCACGAGGGCGTCTGGAAACACCATATATTTT	CASTRASGNTIYF
TRBJ1-1	-	TRBV7-9	-	TGTGCCAGCAGCCCCCCCCCGGGACAAGGAATTGAAGCTTTCTTT	CASSPPPGQGIEAFF
TRBJ1-4	-	TRBV6-1	-	TGTGCCAGCAGTTATCCAGGAACTAATGAAAAACTGTTTTTT	CASSYPGTNEKLFF
TRBJ1-6	TRBD1	TRBV18	-	TGTGCCAGCTCACCACTCGGGACAGGGTCAAATAATTCACCCCTCCACTTT	CASSPLGTGSNNSPLHF
TRBJ2-3	TRBD2	TRBV7-8	-	TGTGCCAGCAGCTTATCCAGCGGGGGGGCCTCAGATACGCAGTATTTT	CASSLSSGGASDTQYF
TRBJ1-4	-	TRBV30	once	TGTGCCTGGAGTGTGACAGCGAGAAATGAAAAACTGTTTTTT	CAWSVTARNEKLFF
TRBJ1-2	-	TRBV6-1	-	TGTGCCAGCAGTTCAGATGGTGGCTACACCTTC	CASSSDGGYTF
TRBJ1-5	-	TRBV6-1	-	TGTGCCAGCAGTGAATTTCGGGGGAGCAATCAGCCCCAGCATTTT	CASSEFRGSNQPQHF
TRBJ1-1	-	TRBV5-8	-	TGTGCCAGCAGCTTGGGTCAGGGTTGGAACACTGAAGCTTTCTTT	CASSLGQGWNTEAFF
TRBJ2-7	TRBD2	TRBV5-5	once	TGTGCCAGCAGCACGGGACTAGCCTACGAGCAGTACTTC	CASSTGLAYEQYF
TRBJ1-1	-	TRBV28	-	TGTGCCAGCAGTTATTCGGGGTACGAAGCTTTCTTT	CASSYSGYEAFF
TRBJ1-4	TRBD1	TRBV19	-	TGTGCCAGTAGTATGCTGCAGGGGGGTGAAAAACTGTTTTTT	CASSMLQGGEKLFF
TRBJ2-7	-	TRBV5-4	-	TGTGCCAGCAGCTTGGGAGGGGGGGCGAGTATGACGTACGAGCAGTACTTC	CASSLGGGASMTYEQYF
TRBJ2-5	TRBD2	TRBV4-1	-	TGCGCCAGCAGCCAAGAAGGGAGCGGGGGGGATCTGAAGACCCAGTACTTC	CASSQEGSGGDLKTQYF
TRBJ2-7	-	TRBV4-1	-	TGCGCCAGCAGCCAAGACCATCCCTCCTACGAGCAGTACTTC	CASSQDHPSYEQYF
TRBJ1-1	TRBD1	TRBV4-1	-	TGCGCCAGCAGCCGGACAGGGAACACTGAAGCTTTCTTT	CASSRTGNTEAFF
TRBJ1-3	TRBD1	TRBV4-2	-	TGTGCCAGCAGCCTGGGACAGAAGGCAGACACCATATATTTT	CASSLGQKADTIYF
TRBJ2-7	-	TRBV30	-	TGTGCCTGGATGGAGGGGGCGGGGGAGCAGTACTTC	CAWMEGAGEQYF
TRBJ1-2	TRBD1	TRBV19	once	TGTGCCAGTAGTACGCCTACCCGGACAGGGGAAGGGGTTGGCTACACCTTC	CASSTPTRTGEGVGYTF
TRBJ1-1	-	TRBV7-9	-	TGTGCCAGCAGCTTATTTGGCCCGGCGGAAGGGGACACTGAAGCTTTCTTT	CASSLFGPAEGDTEAFF
TRBJ2-5	-	TRBV7-2	-	TGTGCCAGCAGCTTAGATGCAGCGGTTGAGACCCAGTACTTC	CASSLDAAVETQYF
TRBJ1-1	-	TRBV2	-	TGTGCCAGCAGCGAGTCATCTGAAGCTTTCTTT	CASSESSEAFF
TRBJ2-2	-	TRBV19	-	TGTGCCAGTAGTACCGGGACGAACACCGGGGAGCTGTTTTTT	CASSTGTNTGELFF
TRBJ2-2	-	TRBV9	-	TGTGCCAGCAGCGTCGTCGGTACCGGGGAGCTGTTTTTT	CASSVVGTGELFF
TRBJ1-2	-	TRBV6-5	-	TGTGCCAGCAGTTATCATACAGGGCGCCCAATAAATGGCTACACCTTC	CASSYHTGRPINGYTF
TRBJ2-5	-	TRBV6-5	-	TGTGCCAGCAGTTACGGCCTAGGGACACCTCAAGAGACCCAGTACTTC	CASSYGLGTPQETQYF